Listed below are T cell receptor beta chains from one sample, sequenced in a study of T cell responses to AZD1222 COVID-19 vaccine. The repertoire was sequenced with immunoSEQ multiplex PCR; TCRdb's copy has only in-frame clones and lacks some. The sample contains fewer than 150,000 clones, roughly nine tenths of which appear only once. The sequencing here drew on peripheral blood, taken on day 0 of AZD1222 vaccination. The receptors were gathered from an adult in good health. Both conserved end residues are part of each CDR3. D genes are given only for firm matches. Size is omitted from some rows. Given values are once, few, many or a class for expanded clones.

V: TRBV7-9
D: NA
size: NA
J: TRBJ1-4
CDR3: CASSLEIREKLFF
DNA: TGTGCCAGCAGCTTAGAGATAAGAGAAAAACTGTTTTTT

V: TRBV5-1
D: NA
size: NA
J: TRBJ1-2
CDR3: CASSSKYGYTF
DNA: TGCGCCAGCAGCTCAAAGTATGGCTACACCTTC

V: TRBV7-2
D: TRBD2
size: NA
J: TRBJ2-3
CDR3: CASSLGLAGGLDTQYF
DNA: TGTGCCAGCAGCTTAGGTCTAGCGGGAGGGTTAGATACGCAGTATTTT

V: TRBV25-1
D: TRBD1
size: few
J: TRBJ1-2
CDR3: CASSVDRAYGYTF
DNA: TGTGCCAGCAGTGTAGACAGGGCCTATGGCTACACCTTC

V: TRBV5-6
D: TRBD1
size: NA
J: TRBJ1-1
CDR3: CASSETGGSTEAFF
DNA: TGTGCCAGCAGCGAGACAGGGGGAAGCACTGAAGCTTTCTTT

V: TRBV7-9
D: TRBD2
size: NA
J: TRBJ2-1
CDR3: CASSFGGGYYNEQFF
DNA: TGTGCCAGCAGCTTCGGCGGGGGTTACTACAATGAGCAGTTCTTC

V: TRBV14
D: NA
size: NA
J: TRBJ1-5
CDR3: CASSQDLDQPQHF
DNA: TGTGCCAGCAGCCAAGATCTGGATCAGCCCCAGCATTTT

V: TRBV11-2
D: NA
size: NA
J: TRBJ1-1
CDR3: CASSLRGAGGTEAFF
DNA: TGTGCCAGCAGCTTACGCGGCGCGGGAGGCACTGAAGCTTTCTTT

V: TRBV7-2
D: TRBD1
size: NA
J: TRBJ1-5
CDR3: CASSLGQGRGSQPQHF
DNA: TGTGCCAGCAGCTTAGGACAGGGTCGGGGGAGTCAGCCCCAGCATTTT

V: TRBV5-8
D: TRBD1
size: NA
J: TRBJ1-4
CDR3: CASSKDRGGVNEKLFF
DNA: TGTGCCAGCAGCAAGGACAGGGGTGGCGTTAATGAAAAACTGTTTTTT

V: TRBV11-2
D: NA
size: NA
J: TRBJ1-1
CDR3: CASSLEEARNTEAFF
DNA: TGTGCCAGCAGCTTAGAGGAGGCGCGGAACACTGAAGCTTTCTTT

V: TRBV28
D: TRBD1
size: NA
J: TRBJ2-1
CDR3: CASSLSTGAGEQFF
DNA: TGTGCCAGCAGTTTATCGACAGGGGCAGGTGAGCAGTTCTTC

V: TRBV10-3
D: NA
size: NA
J: TRBJ1-2
CDR3: CAISGDSNYGYTF
DNA: TGTGCCATCAGTGGTGACAGTAACTATGGCTACACCTTC

V: TRBV6-5
D: NA
size: NA
J: TRBJ1-1
CDR3: CASSYGGNTEAFF
DNA: TGTGCCAGCAGTTACGGAGGGAACACTGAAGCTTTCTTT

V: TRBV28
D: NA
size: NA
J: TRBJ2-7
CDR3: CASTPRLGRTYEQYF
DNA: TGTGCCAGCACCCCTCGGTTGGGCAGAACTTACGAGCAGTACTTC

V: TRBV4-1
D: NA
size: NA
J: TRBJ1-3
CDR3: CASSPSDSFSGNTIYF
DNA: TGCGCCAGCAGCCCTAGCGACAGCTTCTCTGGAAACACCATATATTTT

V: TRBV5-1
D: NA
size: NA
J: TRBJ2-3
CDR3: CASSPWGGDTDTQYF
DNA: TGCGCCAGCAGCCCCTGGGGCGGGGACACAGATACGCAGTATTTT

V: TRBV3-1/TRBV3-2
D: NA
size: NA
J: TRBJ1-6
CDR3: CASSQGGGDHFPLHF
DNA: TGTGCCAGCAGCCAAGGAGGCGGGGACCATTTTCCCCTCCACTTT

V: TRBV7-9
D: NA
size: NA
J: TRBJ1-2
CDR3: CASSTEVQLINYGYTF
DNA: TGTGCCAGCAGCACAGAAGTCCAGCTTATTAACTATGGCTACACCTTC

V: TRBV12-5
D: NA
size: NA
J: TRBJ1-5
CDR3: CASGLLGNQPQHF
DNA: TGTGCTAGTGGTTTGCTCGGAAATCAGCCCCAGCATTTT

V: TRBV18
D: NA
size: NA
J: TRBJ2-7
CDR3: CASSPNTITVYEQYF
DNA: TGTGCCAGCTCACCAAATACTATAACAGTTTACGAGCAGTACTTC

V: TRBV30
D: NA
size: once
J: TRBJ2-3
CDR3: CAWRAGGGGRTDTQYF
DNA: TGTGCCTGGAGGGCCGGGGGCGGGGGCCGCACAGATACGCAGTATTTT

V: TRBV30
D: TRBD2
size: NA
J: TRBJ2-3
CDR3: CAWSPGLATDTQYF
DNA: TGTGCCTGGAGCCCGGGACTAGCAACTGATACGCAGTATTTT

V: TRBV19
D: NA
size: NA
J: TRBJ2-1
CDR3: CASRLSRGAMGGGNEQFF
DNA: TGTGCCAGTAGGCTTTCACGGGGGGCGATGGGAGGTGGCAATGAGCAGTTCTTC

V: TRBV5-6
D: NA
size: NA
J: TRBJ2-1
CDR3: CASSFQNEQFF
DNA: TGTGCCAGCAGCTTTCAGAATGAGCAGTTCTTC

V: TRBV7-6
D: NA
size: NA
J: TRBJ1-4
CDR3: CASSPSTGVSEKLFF
DNA: TGTGCCAGCAGCCCGAGCACTGGGGTTTCGGAGAAACTGTTTTTT

V: TRBV5-6
D: TRBD1
size: NA
J: TRBJ1-2
CDR3: CASSSDRASGYTF
DNA: TGTGCCAGCAGCTCGGACAGGGCTAGTGGCTACACCTTC

V: TRBV7-8
D: NA
size: few
J: TRBJ2-7
CDR3: CASSPPGDYEQYF
DNA: TGTGCCAGCAGCCCTCCCGGGGACTACGAGCAGTACTTC

V: TRBV2
D: TRBD2
size: NA
J: TRBJ2-5
CDR3: CASRVLAGETQYF
DNA: TGTGCCAGCAGGGTCCTAGCGGGGGAGACCCAGTACTTC

V: TRBV18
D: TRBD1
size: once
J: TRBJ2-2
CDR3: CASSQGQYTGELFF
DNA: TGTGCCAGCTCACAGGGACAGTACACCGGGGAGCTGTTTTTT

V: TRBV5-6
D: TRBD1
size: NA
J: TRBJ2-7
CDR3: CASSLSGTGSYEQYF
DNA: TGTGCCAGCAGCTTATCTGGGACAGGGTCTTACGAGCAGTACTTC

V: TRBV6-5
D: NA
size: NA
J: TRBJ1-4
CDR3: CASSPRGFEEKLFF
DNA: TGTGCCAGCAGTCCCCGGGGTTTTGAGGAAAAACTGTTTTTT

V: TRBV7-3
D: TRBD2
size: once
J: TRBJ2-3
CDR3: CASSLTGGVTDTQYF
DNA: TGTGCCAGCAGCTTAACGGGAGGGGTCACAGATACGCAGTATTTT

V: TRBV4-1
D: NA
size: NA
J: TRBJ2-1
CDR3: CASSHPLRRGNEQFF
DNA: TGCGCCAGCAGCCACCCCCTACGGAGGGGTAATGAGCAGTTCTTC

V: TRBV5-1
D: TRBD2
size: NA
J: TRBJ2-1
CDR3: CASSPTSGGAAYNEQFF
DNA: TGCGCCAGCAGCCCGACTAGCGGGGGGGCAGCCTACAATGAGCAGTTCTTC

V: TRBV19
D: NA
size: NA
J: TRBJ2-7
CDR3: CASSTGQLLPYEQYF
DNA: TGTGCCAGTAGTACGGGACAACTACTCCCCTACGAGCAGTACTTC

V: TRBV11-3
D: TRBD2
size: NA
J: TRBJ2-7
CDR3: CASSSLAAPSYEQYF
DNA: TGTGCCAGCAGCTCTCTAGCGGCTCCATCCTACGAGCAGTACTTC

V: TRBV6-5
D: TRBD2
size: NA
J: TRBJ2-7
CDR3: CASRGLAGSYEQYF
DNA: TGTGCCAGCAGGGGACTAGCGGGATCCTACGAGCAGTACTTC

V: TRBV14
D: TRBD1
size: NA
J: TRBJ2-1
CDR3: CASSRMGQGGFNEQFF
DNA: TGTGCCAGCAGCCGAATGGGACAGGGGGGATTCAATGAGCAGTTCTTC

V: TRBV19
D: NA
size: NA
J: TRBJ2-5
CDR3: CASSQAVWAGQETQYF
DNA: TGTGCCAGTAGTCAAGCCGTATGGGCGGGCCAAGAGACCCAGTACTTC

V: TRBV18
D: NA
size: NA
J: TRBJ1-1
CDR3: CASSPVQFTEAFF
DNA: TGTGCCAGCTCACCAGTCCAGTTCACTGAAGCTTTCTTT

V: TRBV7-6
D: NA
size: NA
J: TRBJ2-2
CDR3: CASNPRAGVGGELFF
DNA: TGTGCCAGCAACCCCCGGGCAGGGGTGGGCGGGGAGCTGTTTTTT

V: TRBV5-1
D: NA
size: NA
J: TRBJ1-1
CDR3: CASSWEGEGPEAFF
DNA: TGCGCCAGCAGCTGGGAGGGGGAAGGGCCTGAAGCTTTCTTT

V: TRBV6-5
D: NA
size: NA
J: TRBJ1-2
CDR3: CASSPMAGKLGYTF
DNA: TGTGCCAGCAGTCCCATGGCAGGCAAACTCGGCTACACCTTC

V: TRBV19
D: TRBD1
size: NA
J: TRBJ1-1
CDR3: CASSVTGGNTEAFF
DNA: TGTGCCAGTAGTGTCACAGGGGGGAACACTGAAGCTTTCTTT

V: TRBV11-3
D: TRBD2
size: NA
J: TRBJ2-3
CDR3: CASSLAASTDTQYF
DNA: TGTGCCAGCAGTCTAGCGGCTAGCACAGATACGCAGTATTTT

V: TRBV6-2/TRBV6-3
D: NA
size: NA
J: TRBJ2-7
CDR3: CASSYSISQSNYEQYF
DNA: TGTGCCAGCAGTTACTCGATTAGCCAGTCCAACTACGAGCAGTACTTC

V: TRBV30
D: NA
size: NA
J: TRBJ1-4
CDR3: CACPGLLNEKLFF
DNA: TGTGCCTGTCCGGGACTCCTCAATGAAAAACTGTTTTTT

V: TRBV2
D: NA
size: NA
J: TRBJ2-1
CDR3: CASSSRLSSYNEQFF
DNA: TGTGCCAGCAGTTCACGTCTTAGCTCCTACAATGAGCAGTTCTTC

V: TRBV7-9
D: NA
size: NA
J: TRBJ2-3
CDR3: CASSLDISTDTQYF
DNA: TGTGCCAGCAGCTTAGATATTAGCACAGATACGCAGTATTTT

V: TRBV3-1/TRBV3-2
D: TRBD1
size: NA
J: TRBJ1-5
CDR3: CASSRQGWSQPQHF
DNA: TGTGCCAGCAGCCGACAGGGCTGGAGTCAGCCCCAGCATTTT

V: TRBV28
D: NA
size: NA
J: TRBJ1-5
CDR3: CASSLDGGLGTNQPQHF
DNA: TGTGCCAGCAGTTTAGACGGTGGGCTGGGAACCAATCAGCCCCAGCATTTT

V: TRBV10-3
D: TRBD2
size: NA
J: TRBJ2-3
CDR3: CAISDSGGAPDTQYF
DNA: TGTGCCATCAGTGATAGCGGGGGGGCCCCAGATACGCAGTATTTT

V: TRBV14
D: NA
size: NA
J: TRBJ2-7
CDR3: CATAVGSAPSYEQYF
DNA: TGTGCCACCGCCGTGGGTAGCGCTCCCTCCTACGAGCAGTACTTC

V: TRBV3-1/TRBV3-2
D: NA
size: once
J: TRBJ2-1
CDR3: CASSLRSLYNEQFF
DNA: TGTGCCAGCAGCCTCCGTTCCCTCTACAATGAGCAGTTCTTC

V: TRBV7-2
D: TRBD2
size: NA
J: TRBJ2-7
CDR3: CASSFIAGGVKEQYF
DNA: TGTGCCAGCAGCTTTATAGCGGGGGGGGTTAAGGAGCAGTACTTC

V: TRBV3-1/TRBV3-2
D: NA
size: NA
J: TRBJ1-1
CDR3: CASSQVVGTEAFF
DNA: TGTGCCAGCAGCCAAGTAGTCGGCACTGAAGCTTTCTTT

V: TRBV20-1
D: NA
size: NA
J: TRBJ1-2
CDR3: CSARKDLGYTF
DNA: TGCAGTGCTAGAAAGGATTTGGGCTACACCTTC

V: TRBV15
D: NA
size: NA
J: TRBJ2-7
CDR3: CATSRDTSGEQYF
DNA: TGTGCCACCAGCAGAGATACGTCGGGAGAGCAGTACTTC